A selection of T cell receptor beta chains follows, all from one sample in a study of response to subunit inactivated influenza vaccine. From the RT-PCR reads, TCRdb called clonotypes with MiXCR, one entry per CDR3 protein. The table has about 620,000 distinct CDR3 sequences, roughly 12% seen once; the top ten hold about 9.4%. Sequenced material: PBMCs from blood, taken on the day of vaccination. The origin of the receptors is a man between 45 and 60 years old who received an inactivated influenza vaccine. CDR3s leave out the opening cysteine and the closing phenylalanine or tryptophan. The D gene is left open where the match is weak.

j_gene: TRBJ2-3; v_gene: TRBV9; d_gene: .; CDR3aa: ASARSDTQY
j_gene: TRBJ2-3; v_gene: TRBV6-1; d_gene: .; CDR3aa: ASSYALPGLTDTQY
j_gene: TRBJ1-5; v_gene: TRBV24-1; d_gene: TRBD1; CDR3aa: ATSDNRGGNQPQH
j_gene: TRBJ2-2; v_gene: TRBV2; d_gene: .; CDR3aa: ASRLDRGKGTGELF
j_gene: TRBJ2-2; v_gene: TRBV7-8; d_gene: TRBD1; CDR3aa: ASTRQGAATGELF
j_gene: TRBJ2-2; v_gene: TRBV29-1; d_gene: .; CDR3aa: SVARAANTGELF
j_gene: TRBJ2-7; v_gene: TRBV7-9; d_gene: .; CDR3aa: ASSPRDSGPSYEQY
j_gene: TRBJ2-7; v_gene: TRBV9; d_gene: TRBD2; CDR3aa: ASSGTLAGDEQY
j_gene: TRBJ2-7; v_gene: TRBV7-9; d_gene: TRBD1; CDR3aa: ASSDYRDSPYEQY
j_gene: TRBJ1-5; v_gene: TRBV5-8; d_gene: .; CDR3aa: ASSRSTAHPQH
j_gene: TRBJ2-7; v_gene: TRBV12-3/TRBV12-4; d_gene: TRBD1; CDR3aa: ASSLGRDRVEQY
j_gene: TRBJ1-2; v_gene: TRBV5-5; d_gene: TRBD1; CDR3aa: ASSSAPTGAYGYT
j_gene: TRBJ2-5; v_gene: TRBV9; d_gene: .; CDR3aa: ASSVDGLETQY
j_gene: TRBJ1-1; v_gene: TRBV7-6; d_gene: TRBD1; CDR3aa: ASSPWTGVGTEAF
j_gene: TRBJ1-1; v_gene: TRBV6-2/TRBV6-3; d_gene: .; CDR3aa: ASSYSIKLPGNTEAF
j_gene: TRBJ1-2; v_gene: TRBV6-1; d_gene: TRBD1; CDR3aa: ASTKTGSVYGYT
j_gene: TRBJ1-1; v_gene: TRBV15; d_gene: .; CDR3aa: ATSSRGFDTEAF
j_gene: TRBJ1-5; v_gene: TRBV20-1; d_gene: .; CDR3aa: SAPRVGTAYSNQPQH
j_gene: TRBJ1-6; v_gene: TRBV5-1; d_gene: TRBD1; CDR3aa: ASSTGEGDSPLH
j_gene: TRBJ1-6; v_gene: TRBV4-1; d_gene: .; CDR3aa: ASSQDEATYNSPLH
j_gene: TRBJ2-3; v_gene: TRBV12-3/TRBV12-4; d_gene: TRBD2; CDR3aa: ASRPGLDTDTQY
j_gene: TRBJ2-7; v_gene: TRBV20-1; d_gene: .; CDR3aa: SARGRWDKSVYEQY
j_gene: TRBJ1-5; v_gene: TRBV3-1; d_gene: .; CDR3aa: ASSQRDSSQPQH
j_gene: TRBJ2-5; v_gene: TRBV5-1; d_gene: TRBD2; CDR3aa: ASSYGLAGTQETQY
j_gene: TRBJ2-2; v_gene: TRBV9; d_gene: TRBD2; CDR3aa: ASKWGGQNTGELF
j_gene: TRBJ1-1; v_gene: TRBV15; d_gene: .; CDR3aa: ATSRRNDPPNTEAF
j_gene: TRBJ2-7; v_gene: TRBV15; d_gene: TRBD2; CDR3aa: ATSSGLAGYEQY
j_gene: TRBJ2-3; v_gene: TRBV7-2; d_gene: .; CDR3aa: ASSLALALGTDTQY
j_gene: TRBJ2-1; v_gene: TRBV24-1; d_gene: TRBD2; CDR3aa: ATAPGLAGWSSYNEQF
j_gene: TRBJ2-1; v_gene: TRBV7-2; d_gene: .; CDR3aa: ASSLVRTDNEQF
j_gene: TRBJ2-5; v_gene: TRBV19; d_gene: TRBD1; CDR3aa: ASSSGTGLETQY
j_gene: TRBJ2-7; v_gene: TRBV6-2/TRBV6-3; d_gene: TRBD2; CDR3aa: ASSYSSRTSGYEQY
j_gene: TRBJ2-3; v_gene: TRBV11-1; d_gene: TRBD2; CDR3aa: ASSLAIWGTSGTDTQY
j_gene: TRBJ2-7; v_gene: TRBV3-1; d_gene: TRBD1; CDR3aa: ASSPGQFYEQY
j_gene: TRBJ1-2; v_gene: TRBV12-3/TRBV12-4; d_gene: .; CDR3aa: ASSLSAAGRDGYT
j_gene: TRBJ2-7; v_gene: TRBV2; d_gene: TRBD1; CDR3aa: ASGDRGTEQY
j_gene: TRBJ2-7; v_gene: TRBV12-3/TRBV12-4; d_gene: TRBD1; CDR3aa: ASSSPGTGKYEQY
j_gene: TRBJ2-2; v_gene: TRBV6-2/TRBV6-3; d_gene: TRBD1; CDR3aa: ASSKGQVNTGELF
j_gene: TRBJ2-7; v_gene: TRBV20-1; d_gene: TRBD2; CDR3aa: SARGTSGGETYEQY
j_gene: TRBJ2-4; v_gene: TRBV15; d_gene: .; CDR3aa: ATSGGLAKNIQY
j_gene: TRBJ2-2; v_gene: TRBV5-8; d_gene: .; CDR3aa: ASGTGRFGELF